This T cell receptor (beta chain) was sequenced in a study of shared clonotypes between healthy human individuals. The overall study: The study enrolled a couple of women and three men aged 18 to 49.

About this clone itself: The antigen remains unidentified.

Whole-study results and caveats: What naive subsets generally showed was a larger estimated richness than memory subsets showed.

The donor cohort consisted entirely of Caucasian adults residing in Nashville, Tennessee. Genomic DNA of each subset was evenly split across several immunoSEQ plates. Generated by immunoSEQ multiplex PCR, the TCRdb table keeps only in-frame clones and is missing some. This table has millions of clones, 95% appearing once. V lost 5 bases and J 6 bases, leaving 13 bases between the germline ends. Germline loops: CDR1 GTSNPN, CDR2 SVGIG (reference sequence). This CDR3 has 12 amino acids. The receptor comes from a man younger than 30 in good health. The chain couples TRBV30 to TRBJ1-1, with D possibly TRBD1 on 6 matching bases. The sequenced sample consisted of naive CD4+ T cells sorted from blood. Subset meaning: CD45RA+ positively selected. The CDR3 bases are TGTGCCTGGGCACAGGGCTTAGCTGAAGCTTTCTTT. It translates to CAWAQGLAEAFF.